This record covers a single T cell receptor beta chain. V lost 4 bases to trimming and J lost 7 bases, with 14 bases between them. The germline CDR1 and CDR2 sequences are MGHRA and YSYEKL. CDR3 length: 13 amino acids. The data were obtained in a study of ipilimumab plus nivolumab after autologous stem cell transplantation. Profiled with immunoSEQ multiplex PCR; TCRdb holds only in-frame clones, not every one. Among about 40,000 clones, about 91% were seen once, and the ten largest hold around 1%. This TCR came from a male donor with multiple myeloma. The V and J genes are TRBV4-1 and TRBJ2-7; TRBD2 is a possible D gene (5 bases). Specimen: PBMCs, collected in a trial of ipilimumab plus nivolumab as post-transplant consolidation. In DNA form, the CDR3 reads TGCGCCAGCAGCCGAGCCCCCAGAGGGGAGCAGTACTTC. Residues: CASSRAPRGEQYF.